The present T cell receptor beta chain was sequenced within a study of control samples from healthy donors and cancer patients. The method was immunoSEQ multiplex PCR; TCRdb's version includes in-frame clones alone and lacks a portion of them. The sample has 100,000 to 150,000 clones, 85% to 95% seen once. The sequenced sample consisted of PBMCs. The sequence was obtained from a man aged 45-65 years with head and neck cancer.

In DNA, the CDR3 is TGCGCCAGCAGCTCGCAAAAAGAGACCCAGTACTTC. Translation gives CASSSQKETQYF. This sequence joins TRBV5-1 and TRBJ2-5, with D hard to call. V was pared by 3 bases and J by 3 bases, with 6 bases between. Germline CDR1 is SGHRS and CDR2 is YFSETQ. This CDR3 comprises 12 residues.